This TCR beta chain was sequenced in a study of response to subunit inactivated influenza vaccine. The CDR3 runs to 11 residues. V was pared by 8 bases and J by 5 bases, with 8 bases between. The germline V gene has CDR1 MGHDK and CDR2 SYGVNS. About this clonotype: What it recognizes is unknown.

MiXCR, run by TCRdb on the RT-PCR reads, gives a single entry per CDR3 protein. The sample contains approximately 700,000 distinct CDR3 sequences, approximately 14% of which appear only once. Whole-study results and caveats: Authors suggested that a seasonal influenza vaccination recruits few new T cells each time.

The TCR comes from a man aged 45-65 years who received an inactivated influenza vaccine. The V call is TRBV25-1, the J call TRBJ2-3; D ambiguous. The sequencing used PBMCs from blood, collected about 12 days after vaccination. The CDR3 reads CASADLDTQYF. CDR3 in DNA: TGTGCCAGCGCCGATCTAGATACGCAGTATTTT.